One and the same sample provided the 2 T cell receptor beta chains below, sequenced in a study of post-analysis software for immune sequencing data. Study-wide points: TRBV5-6, TRBV5-1 and TRBV20-1 were among 4 or 5 TRBV segments more frequent in patients than controls.

Unique-molecular-identifier-tagged TCR beta cDNA libraries were used. MiXCR, run by TCRdb on the PCR reads, gives a single entry per CDR3 protein. The sample lists roughly 600,000 distinct CDR3 sequences; around 47% were seen once. Their cognate antigens are unknown. The sequenced material came from blood. Receptors originate from a girl aged 5-17 years with multiple sclerosis.

The gene calls are TRBV6-2 or TRBV6-3 and TRBJ2-3; weak D call: TRBD2 (6 bases). Between the trimmed V and J ends, which lost 7 bases and 5 bases, there was a span of 19 bases. This CDR3 has 15 residues. The germline CDR1 and CDR2 sequences are MNHEY and SVGEGT. CDR3: CASTNLGGPRDTQYF. In DNA form, the CDR3 reads TGTGCCAGCACCAACCTCGGGGGACCCCGAGATACGCAGTATTTT.

This clonotype turned up a few times. The genes are TRBV7-9 and TRBJ2-1; D perhaps matches TRBD2 (6 bases). V was pared by 7 bases and J by 4 bases, with 17 bases between. Germline loops: CDR1 SEHNR, CDR2 FQNEAQ (reference sequence). The CDR3 has 15 residues. The CDR3 DNA is TGTGCCAGCACCTCGGAGGGGACGGGGTACAATGAGCAGTTCTTC. Its translation is CASTSEGTGYNEQFF. Together with reference TRBV7-9 and TRBJ2-1, the CDR3 gives the full variable domain: DTGVSQNPRHKITKRGQNVTFRCDPISEHNRLYWYRQTLGQGPEFLTYFQNEAQLEKSRLLSDRFSAERPKGSFSTLEIQRTEQGDSAMYLCASTSEGTGYNEQFFGPGTRLTVL.